These 5 T cell receptor beta chains originate from one sample sequenced in a study of T cells in Graves' hyperthyroidism and ophthalmopathy. TCR beta CDR3 region amplification was performed from RNA transcripts. First-round RT-PCR targeting the TCR CDR3 was performed with the HTBI primer set. TCRdb fed the multiplex PCR reads into MiXCR, producing one record per CDR3 protein. This sample has 300,000 or so distinct CDR3 sequences, with approximately 17% found just once. Sequencing was performed on blood. Every receptor here comes from a woman aged 55-69 years with Graves' ophthalmopathy.

The chain uses TRBV19 and TRBJ1-5, with 8 bases lining up with TRBD1. The CDR3 length is 13 residues. From germline, CDR1 is LNHDA and CDR2 SQIVND (reference sequence). The J segment lost 5 bases and the V segment lost 5 bases, leaving 2 bases of the junction unmatched. The CDR3 DNA sequence: TGTGCCAGTAGTGGACAGGGTTATCAGCCCCAGCATTTT. It codes for CASSGQGYQPQHF.

This clonotype was recorded many times. The chain is built from TRBV28 and TRBJ2-5, with 7 nucleotides matching TRBD1. This CDR3 has 15 amino acids. The junction had 7 bases not matched to a gene; V was cut back by 1 base and J by 5 bases. Germline V lookup: CDR1 MDHEN, CDR2 SYDVKM. The CDR3 DNA sequence: TGTGCCAGCAGTTTATTTAGGGGGCGAGTGGAGACCCAGTACTTC. This codes for CASSLFRGRVETQYF.

V is TRBV28 and J is TRBJ1-2; TRBD1 might be the D (5 bases). Trimming left V 5 bases short and J 5 bases short, with 9 bases between. CDR1 is MDHEN, CDR2 SYDVKM, per germline. CDR3 length: 12 residues. The chain's CDR3 is CASSPRVYGYTF. DNA for the CDR3: TGTGCCAGCAGTCCCAGGGTGTATGGCTACACCTTC.

This clonotype has a count of ten or more. The rearrangement joins TRBV28 to TRBJ1-5; the D is unclear. V was shortened by 6 bases and J by 3 bases, with 15 bases between the two germline ends. The CDR3 is 15 amino acids. Germline V gives CDR1 MDHEN, CDR2 SYDVKM. CDR3 coding DNA: TGTGCCAGCAGCTTCAACCCAGGTATCAATCAGCCCCAGCATTTT. Translated, it gives CASSFNPGINQPQHF.

This clonotype was counted at least ten times. The chain carries TRBV10-3 and TRBJ1-2; D is ambiguous. CDR3 length: 14 amino acids. Germline V CDR1 and CDR2: ENHRY, SYGVKD. V lost 2 bases and J lost 0, with 7 bases in between. The CDR3 nucleotides are TGTGCCATCAGTGAGGGACCCTCTAACTATGGCTACACCTTC. Translated, it gives CAISEGPSNYGYTF.